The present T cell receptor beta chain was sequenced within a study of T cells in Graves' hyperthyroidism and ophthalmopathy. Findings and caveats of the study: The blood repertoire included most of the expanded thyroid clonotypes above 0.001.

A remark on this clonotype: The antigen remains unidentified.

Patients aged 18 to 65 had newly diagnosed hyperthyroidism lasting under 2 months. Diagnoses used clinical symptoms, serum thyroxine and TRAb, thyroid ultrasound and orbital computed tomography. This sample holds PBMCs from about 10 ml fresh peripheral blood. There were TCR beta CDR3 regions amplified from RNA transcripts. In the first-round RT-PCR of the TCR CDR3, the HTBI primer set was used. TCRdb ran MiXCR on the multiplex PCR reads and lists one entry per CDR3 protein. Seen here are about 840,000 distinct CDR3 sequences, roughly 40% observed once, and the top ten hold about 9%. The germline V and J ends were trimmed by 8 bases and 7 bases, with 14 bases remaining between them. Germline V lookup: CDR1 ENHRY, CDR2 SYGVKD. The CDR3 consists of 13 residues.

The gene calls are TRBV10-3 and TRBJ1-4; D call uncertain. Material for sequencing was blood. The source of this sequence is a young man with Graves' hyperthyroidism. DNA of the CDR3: TGTGCCATCCCGCTCAAGGACCCTGAAAAACTGTTTTTT. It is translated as CAIPLKDPEKLFF.